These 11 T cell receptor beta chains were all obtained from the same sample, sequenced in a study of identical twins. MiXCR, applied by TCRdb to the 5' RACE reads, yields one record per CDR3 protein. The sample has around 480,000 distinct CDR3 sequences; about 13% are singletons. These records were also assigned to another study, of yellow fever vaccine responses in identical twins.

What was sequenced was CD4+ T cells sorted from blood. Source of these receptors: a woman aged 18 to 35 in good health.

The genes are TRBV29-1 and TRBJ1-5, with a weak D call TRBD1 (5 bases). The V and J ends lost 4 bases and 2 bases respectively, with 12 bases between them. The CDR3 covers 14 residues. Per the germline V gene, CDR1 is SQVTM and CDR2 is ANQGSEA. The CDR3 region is CSVAPGSGNQPQHF. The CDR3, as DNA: TGCAGCGTTGCGCCAGGGAGCGGCAATCAGCCCCAGCATTTT.

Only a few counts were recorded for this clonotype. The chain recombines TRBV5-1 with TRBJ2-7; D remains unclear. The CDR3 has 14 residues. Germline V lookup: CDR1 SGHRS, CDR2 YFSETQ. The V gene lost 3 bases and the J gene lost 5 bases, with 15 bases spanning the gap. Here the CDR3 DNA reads TGCGCCAGCAGCTCGAACACGGTTGTCCACGAGCAGTACTTC. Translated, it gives CASSSNTVVHEQYF.

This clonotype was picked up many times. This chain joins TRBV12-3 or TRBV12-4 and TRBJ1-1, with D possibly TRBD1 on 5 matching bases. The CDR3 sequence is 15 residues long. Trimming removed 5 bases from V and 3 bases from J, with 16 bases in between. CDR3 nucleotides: TGTGCCAGCAGTCTCAGAGGGGAGGGTTACACTGAAGCTTTCTTT. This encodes CASSLRGEGYTEAFF.

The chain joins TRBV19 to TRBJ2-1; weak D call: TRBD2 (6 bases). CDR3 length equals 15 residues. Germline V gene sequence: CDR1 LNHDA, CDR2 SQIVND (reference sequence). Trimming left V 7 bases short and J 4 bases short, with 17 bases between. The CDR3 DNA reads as TGTGCCAGTAATAAGGAGGGAGGATTTTACAATGAGCAGTTCTTC. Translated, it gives CASNKEGGFYNEQFF.

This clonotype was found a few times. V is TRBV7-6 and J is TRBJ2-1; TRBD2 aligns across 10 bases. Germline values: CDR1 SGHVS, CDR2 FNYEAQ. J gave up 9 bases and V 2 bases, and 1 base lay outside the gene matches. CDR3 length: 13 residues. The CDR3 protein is CASSLLAGAEQFF. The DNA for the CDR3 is TGTGCCAGCAGCTTACTAGCGGGAGCTGAGCAGTTCTTC.

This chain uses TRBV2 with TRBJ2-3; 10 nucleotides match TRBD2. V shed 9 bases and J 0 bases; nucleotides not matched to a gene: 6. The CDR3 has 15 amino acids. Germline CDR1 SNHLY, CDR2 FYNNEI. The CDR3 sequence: CARQTLAGSTDTQYF. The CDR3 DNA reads TGTGCCAGACAGACACTAGCGGGAAGCACAGATACGCAGTATTTT.

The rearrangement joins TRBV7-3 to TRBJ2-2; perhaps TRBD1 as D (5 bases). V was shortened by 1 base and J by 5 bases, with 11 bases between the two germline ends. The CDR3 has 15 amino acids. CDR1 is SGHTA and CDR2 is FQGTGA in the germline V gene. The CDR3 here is CASSLKGDGTGELFF. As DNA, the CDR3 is TGTGCCAGCAGCTTAAAAGGGGATGGGACCGGGGAGCTGTTTTTT.

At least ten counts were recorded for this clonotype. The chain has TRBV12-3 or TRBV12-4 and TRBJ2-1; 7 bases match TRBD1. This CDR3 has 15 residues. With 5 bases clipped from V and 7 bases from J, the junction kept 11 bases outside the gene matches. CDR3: CASSRGQPGQNEQFF. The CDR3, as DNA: TGTGCCAGCAGTCGGGGACAGCCGGGACAGAATGAGCAGTTCTTC.

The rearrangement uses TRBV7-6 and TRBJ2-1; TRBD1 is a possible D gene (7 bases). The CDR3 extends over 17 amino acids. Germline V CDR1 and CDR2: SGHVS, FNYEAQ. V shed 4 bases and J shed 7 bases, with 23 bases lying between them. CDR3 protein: CASSSRVGAGGSNEQFF. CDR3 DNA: TGTGCCAGCAGCTCCCGAGTAGGGGCAGGGGGGTCGAATGAGCAGTTCTTC. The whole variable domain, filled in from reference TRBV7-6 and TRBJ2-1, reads GAGVSQSPRYKVTKRGQDVALRCDPISGHVSLYWYRQALGQGPEFLTYFNYEAQQDKSGLPNDRFSAERPEGSISTLTIQRTEQRDSAMYRCASSSRVGAGGSNEQFFGPGTRLTVL.

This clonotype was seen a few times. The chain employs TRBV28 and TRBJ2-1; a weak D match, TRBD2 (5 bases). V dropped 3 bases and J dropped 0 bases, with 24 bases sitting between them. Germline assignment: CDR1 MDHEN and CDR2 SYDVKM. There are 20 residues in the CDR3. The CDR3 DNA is TGTGCCAGCAGTTTTGGGCTGACACGATGGAGGACGAGCTCCTACAATGAGCAGTTCTTC. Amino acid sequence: CASSFGLTRWRTSSYNEQFF.

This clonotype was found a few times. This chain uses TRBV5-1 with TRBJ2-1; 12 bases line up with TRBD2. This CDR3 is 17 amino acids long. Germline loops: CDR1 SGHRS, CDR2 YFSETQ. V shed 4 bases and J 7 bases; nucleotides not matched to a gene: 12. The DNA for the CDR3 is TGCGCCAGCAGCCCATCTCCTAGCGGGGGGGCGGGGAATGAGCAGTTCTTC. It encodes CASSPSPSGGAGNEQFF.